This T cell receptor beta chain was documented in a study of sequential checkpoint blockade in melanoma. Study overall: Randomization was 1:1 between first-line nivolumab→ipilimumab and ipilimumab→nivolumab.

Treatment here: randomized to nivolumab then ipilimumab (arm A) or the reverse (arm B). The CDR3 length is 15 residues. J was trimmed by 6 bases and V by 5 bases; bases with no gene match: 12. CDR1 is SNHLY, CDR2 FYNNEI, per germline. The data were produced by immunoSEQ multiplex PCR, yet TCRdb's version contains in-frame clones alone and is incomplete. The sample lists approximately 3,600 clones, about three fifths occurring once. This receptor was identified in a human donor with melanoma. The V gene is TRBV2, the J gene TRBJ2-7, with 8 bases that match TRBD1. The sample in question was CD8+ T cells sorted from blood (inferred from file names), obtained from a patient given nivolumab and ipilimumab in sequence. The CDR3 loop reads CASSFRTGILVEQYF. CDR3 nucleotide sequence: TGTGCCAGCAGTTTCCGGACAGGGATTCTGGTCGAGCAGTACTTC.